The sample holds many counts of the clone carrying this T cell receptor beta chain. The sample is drawn from a study of regulatory T cells in long-lasting Graves disease. Trimming removed 4 bases from V and 13 bases from J; junction bases left unmatched: 10. This CDR3 has 13 amino acids. Germline CDR1 MGHDK, CDR2 SYGVNS. Construction of the TCR beta libraries employed iRepertoire HTBI primers in conjunction with Arm-PCR of CDR3 regions. Methods used by the authors: Samples revealed about 63 TRBV and about 15 TRBJ segments. TCRdb independently ran MiXCR on the multiplex PCR reads; one entry per CDR3 protein. The V and J calls shown here were made by TCRdb, not taken from the authors' results. The table shows roughly 360,000 distinct CDR3 sequences, with 20% to 25% occurring only once. Time point reported: persistent/refractory GD, antithyroid drugs over 5 years with positive TRAb. From PBMCs, RNA was extracted and then used to make the TCR library. Patients all came to the study from an endocrinology department in Xi'an, China.

The rearrangement links TRBV25-1 to TRBJ2-7, with 10 bases aligning to TRBD1. Specimen: peripheral blood mononuclear cells (PBMCs), collected when the disease was refractory, from a patient treated with antithyroid drugs. This clonotype was obtained from a woman aged 40 to 50 with Graves disease. As DNA, the CDR3 is TGTGCCAGCAGTGCGGGACAGGGGCTAACTAAATACTTC. Translated, it gives CASSAGQGLTKYF.